This TCR beta chain was recovered during a study of T cells after yellow fever vaccination. Production of TCR cDNA was by 5'RACE template switching, which also added a universal primer site and UMIs. TCRdb called the 5' RACE reads again in MiXCR, with one record for every CDR3 protein. Of about 580,000 distinct CDR3 sequences in the sample, around a sixth were seen once. The CDR3 extends over 15 amino acids. CDR1 LGHNA and CDR2 YSLEER come from the germline V gene. The germline V and J ends were trimmed by 6 bases and 6 bases, with 20 bases remaining between them. This clonotype has more than one count but fewer than ten. Its antigen is as yet unknown. General observations from the study: The CD4 and CD8 compartments had a small share of their clonotypes in common. Post-booster samples contained most primary-vaccination clones (nearly 98% CD4, about 85% CD8).

This sequence was found in a man aged 18-30 years who received the YFV17D yellow fever vaccine. The source was PBMCs, collected around 5 days after the first yellow fever vaccination. The J gene is TRBJ1-2, the V gene TRBV4-3; a possible D gene is TRBD1 (5 bases). Here the CDR3 DNA reads TGCGCCAGCAGTGTATTTGGGACTCCCAGCGATGGCTACACCTTC. Its protein product is CASSVFGTPSDGYTF.